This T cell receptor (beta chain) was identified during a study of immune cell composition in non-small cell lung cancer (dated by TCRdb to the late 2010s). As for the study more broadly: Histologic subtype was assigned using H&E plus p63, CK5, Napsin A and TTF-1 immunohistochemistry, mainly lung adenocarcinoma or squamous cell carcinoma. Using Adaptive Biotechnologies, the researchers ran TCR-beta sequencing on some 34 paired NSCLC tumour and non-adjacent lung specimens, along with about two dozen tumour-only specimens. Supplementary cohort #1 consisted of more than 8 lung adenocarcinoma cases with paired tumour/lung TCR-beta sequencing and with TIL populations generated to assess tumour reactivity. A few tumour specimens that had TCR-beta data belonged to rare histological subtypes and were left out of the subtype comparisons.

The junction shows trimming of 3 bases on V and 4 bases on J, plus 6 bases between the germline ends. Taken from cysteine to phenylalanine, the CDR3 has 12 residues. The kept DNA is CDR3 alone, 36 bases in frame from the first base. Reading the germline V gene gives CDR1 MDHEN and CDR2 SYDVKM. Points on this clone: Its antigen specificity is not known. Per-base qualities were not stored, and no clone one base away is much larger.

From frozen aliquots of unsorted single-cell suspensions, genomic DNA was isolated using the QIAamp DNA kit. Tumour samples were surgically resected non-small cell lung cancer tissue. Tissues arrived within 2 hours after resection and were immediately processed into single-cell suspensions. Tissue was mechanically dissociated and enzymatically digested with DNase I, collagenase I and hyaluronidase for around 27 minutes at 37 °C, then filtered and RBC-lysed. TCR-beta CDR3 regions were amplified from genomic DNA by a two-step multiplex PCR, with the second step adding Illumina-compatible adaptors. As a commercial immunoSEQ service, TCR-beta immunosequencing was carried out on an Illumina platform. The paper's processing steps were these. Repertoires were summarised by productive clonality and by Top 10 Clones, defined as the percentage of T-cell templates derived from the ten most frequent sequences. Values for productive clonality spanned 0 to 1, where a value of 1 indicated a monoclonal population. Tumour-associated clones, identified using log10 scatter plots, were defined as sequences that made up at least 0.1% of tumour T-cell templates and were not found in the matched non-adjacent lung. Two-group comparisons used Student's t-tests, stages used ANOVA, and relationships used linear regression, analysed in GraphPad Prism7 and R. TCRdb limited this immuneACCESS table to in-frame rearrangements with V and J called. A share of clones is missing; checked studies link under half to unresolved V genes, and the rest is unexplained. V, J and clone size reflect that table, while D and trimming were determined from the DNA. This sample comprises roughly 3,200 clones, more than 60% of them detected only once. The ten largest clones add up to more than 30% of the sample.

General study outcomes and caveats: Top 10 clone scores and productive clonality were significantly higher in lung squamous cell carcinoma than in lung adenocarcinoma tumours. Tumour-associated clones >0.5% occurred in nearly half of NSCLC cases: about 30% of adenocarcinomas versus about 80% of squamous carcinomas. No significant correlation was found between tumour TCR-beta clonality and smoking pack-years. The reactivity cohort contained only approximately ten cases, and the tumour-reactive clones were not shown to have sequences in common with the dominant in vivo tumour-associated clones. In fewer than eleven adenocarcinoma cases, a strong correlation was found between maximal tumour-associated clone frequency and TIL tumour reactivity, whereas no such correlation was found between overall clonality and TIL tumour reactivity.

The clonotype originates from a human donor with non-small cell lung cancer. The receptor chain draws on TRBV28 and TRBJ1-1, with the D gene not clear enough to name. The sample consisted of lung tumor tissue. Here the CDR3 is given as CASSLRITEAFF. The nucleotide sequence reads TGTGCCAGCAGTTTGAGGATCACTGAAGCTTTCTTT.